This T cell receptor beta chain was recovered during a study of blood T cells in healthy people across ages. Primed by a sample-barcoded 5' primer and a J-beta primer mix, a second PCR proceeded for about 7 to 11 cycles. A 12-random-nucleotide template-switch adaptor tagged each cDNA molecule. TCRdb re-called the 5' RACE reads with MiXCR, one entry per CDR3 protein. The sample lists roughly 2 million distinct CDR3 sequences; approximately 50% were seen once. The V end was cut by 0 bases, the J end by 5 bases, with 20 bases between. The CDR3 is 17 amino acids. CDR1 is SGHRS and CDR2 is YFSETQ in the germline V gene.

This clonotype was obtained from a woman aged 40 to 55 in good health. The sample was blood. The chain joins TRBV5-1 to TRBJ1-2; no reliable D call. The CDR3 nucleotides read TGCGCCAGCAGCTTGGCCGAGGACCAGCTGTGGGGTTATGGCTACACCTTC. Amino acids: CASSLAEDQLWGYGYTF.